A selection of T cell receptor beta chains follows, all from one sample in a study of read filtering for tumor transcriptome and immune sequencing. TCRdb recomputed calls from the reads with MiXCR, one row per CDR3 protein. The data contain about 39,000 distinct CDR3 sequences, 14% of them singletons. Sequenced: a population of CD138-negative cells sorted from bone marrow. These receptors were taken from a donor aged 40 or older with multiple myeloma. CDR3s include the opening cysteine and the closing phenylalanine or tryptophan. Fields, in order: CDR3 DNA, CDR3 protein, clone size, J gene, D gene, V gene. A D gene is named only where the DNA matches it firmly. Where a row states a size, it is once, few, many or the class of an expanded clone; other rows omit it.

CDR3 DNA: TGTGCCAGCAGCCTCGACAATAGCAATCAGCCCCAGCATTTT
CDR3 protein: CASSLDNSNQPQHF
clone size: many
J gene: TRBJ1-5
D gene: -
V gene: TRBV7-9

CDR3 DNA: TGTGCCAGCAGTCCCCTGGACAGGACGCGGCAGCCCCAGCATTTT
CDR3 protein: CASSPLDRTRQPQHF
clone size: many
J gene: TRBJ1-5
D gene: TRBD1
V gene: TRBV12-3/TRBV12-4

CDR3 DNA: TGCGCCAGCAGCATGGCCCTACTAGCGTCAAGCACAGATACGCAGTATTTT
CDR3 protein: CASSMALLASSTDTQYF
clone size: many
J gene: TRBJ2-3
D gene: TRBD2
V gene: TRBV5-1

CDR3 DNA: TGCAGTGCTAGACTTGGACTAGCGGGAAAGAGGGAGCAGTACTTC
CDR3 protein: CSARLGLAGKREQYF
clone size: few
J gene: TRBJ2-7
D gene: TRBD2
V gene: TRBV20-1

CDR3 DNA: TGTGCCAGTAGTATCGGGCAGGCTCCCACCTACGAGCAGTACTTC
CDR3 protein: CASSIGQAPTYEQYF
clone size: many
J gene: TRBJ2-7
D gene: -
V gene: TRBV19

CDR3 DNA: TGTGCCAGCAGCTTAAGCGCCGAAAAACTGTTTTTT
CDR3 protein: CASSLSAEKLFF
clone size: many
J gene: TRBJ1-4
D gene: -
V gene: TRBV7-9

CDR3 DNA: TGTGCCAGCAGTTTAGGGGGAGAGACGATCTACGAGCAGTACTTC
CDR3 protein: CASSLGGETIYEQYF
clone size: many
J gene: TRBJ2-7
D gene: -
V gene: TRBV28

CDR3 DNA: TGCAGTGCCTGGGGTTACAGGGGTGGTGACACTGAAGCTTTCTTT
CDR3 protein: CSAWGYRGGDTEAFF
clone size: many
J gene: TRBJ1-1
D gene: TRBD1
V gene: TRBV20-1

CDR3 DNA: TGTGCCAGCAGCTTAACGTTGGCGAACAATGAGCAGTTCTTC
CDR3 protein: CASSLTLANNEQFF
clone size: -
J gene: TRBJ2-1
D gene: -
V gene: TRBV7-3

CDR3 DNA: TGTGCCAGCAGTGCGTCTCCGGGACAGGGCGTAGGCGGCTACACCTTC
CDR3 protein: CASSASPGQGVGGYTF
clone size: many
J gene: TRBJ1-2
D gene: TRBD1
V gene: TRBV6-1

CDR3 DNA: TGCAGCGTTGAGGAAGGACAGCTACGCCTCTATGGCTACACCTTC
CDR3 protein: CSVEEGQLRLYGYTF
clone size: many
J gene: TRBJ1-2
D gene: -
V gene: TRBV29-1

CDR3 DNA: TGCGCCAGCAGCCAAGATTTAAAGACCTCGAGGTTTGAAAAACTGTTTTTT
CDR3 protein: CASSQDLKTSRFEKLFF
clone size: many
J gene: TRBJ1-4
D gene: -
V gene: TRBV4-1

CDR3 DNA: TGTGCCAGCAGTAAGACTAGCGGGAGGGTTGGCGGGGAGCTGTTTTTT
CDR3 protein: CASSKTSGRVGGELFF
clone size: many
J gene: TRBJ2-2
D gene: TRBD2
V gene: TRBV6-5

CDR3 DNA: TGTGCCAGCAGCGTCGGCTCTTATAGCAATCAGCCCCAGCATTTT
CDR3 protein: CASSVGSYSNQPQHF
clone size: many
J gene: TRBJ1-5
D gene: -
V gene: TRBV9

CDR3 DNA: TGTGCCAGCAGTGCTCCGGGGGGCAATCAGCCCCAGCATTTT
CDR3 protein: CASSAPGGNQPQHF
clone size: many
J gene: TRBJ1-5
D gene: -
V gene: TRBV6-1

CDR3 DNA: TGTGCCAGCAGTCTTAGGGGGACAGGCGTGGGGGCGGATACGCAGTATTTT
CDR3 protein: CASSLRGTGVGADTQYF
clone size: -
J gene: TRBJ2-3
D gene: TRBD1
V gene: TRBV28

CDR3 DNA: TGCGCCAGCAGCTTGCGGGGCTACAATGAGCAGTTCTTC
CDR3 protein: CASSLRGYNEQFF
clone size: medium-sized
J gene: TRBJ2-1
D gene: -
V gene: TRBV5-1

CDR3 DNA: TGCAGTGCTATTTACAGATACAATGAGCAGTTCTTC
CDR3 protein: CSAIYRYNEQFF
clone size: medium-sized
J gene: TRBJ2-1
D gene: -
V gene: TRBV20-1

CDR3 DNA: TGCAGTGCTAGAGGCCGAGAGACCCAGTACTTC
CDR3 protein: CSARGRETQYF
clone size: many
J gene: TRBJ2-5
D gene: -
V gene: TRBV20-1

CDR3 DNA: TGTGCCAGCAGCGGCGTAAACACCGGGGAGCTGTTTTTT
CDR3 protein: CASSGVNTGELFF
clone size: many
J gene: TRBJ2-2
D gene: -
V gene: TRBV7-8

CDR3 DNA: TGCAGTGCTAGAGGTCCAGGACAGGGTTCGGCAGATGAGCAGTTCTTC
CDR3 protein: CSARGPGQGSADEQFF
clone size: many
J gene: TRBJ2-1
D gene: TRBD1
V gene: TRBV20-1

CDR3 DNA: TGCGCCAGCAGCTTTTCGGGGGGGAGCTCCTACAATGAGCAGTTCTTC
CDR3 protein: CASSFSGGSSYNEQFF
clone size: medium-sized
J gene: TRBJ2-1
D gene: TRBD2
V gene: TRBV5-1

CDR3 DNA: TGTGCCAGCAGGGGGGACAGCAATCAGCCCCAGCATTTT
CDR3 protein: CASRGDSNQPQHF
clone size: few
J gene: TRBJ1-5
D gene: -
V gene: TRBV12-3/TRBV12-4

CDR3 DNA: TGCAGCGCCAGAATGGGGGGCACTGGGACTAAAGCTTTCTTT
CDR3 protein: CSARMGGTGTKAFF
clone size: -
J gene: TRBJ1-1
D gene: -
V gene: TRBV29-1

CDR3 DNA: TGTGCCAGCAGCTTACGCCCTAGGGGTGGTAATTCACCCCTCCACTTT
CDR3 protein: CASSLRPRGGNSPLHF
clone size: many
J gene: TRBJ1-6
D gene: -
V gene: TRBV7-2

CDR3 DNA: TGTGCCAGCAGTTTCTCGGGTGGGGAGCAGTACTTC
CDR3 protein: CASSFSGGEQYF
clone size: many
J gene: TRBJ2-7
D gene: -
V gene: TRBV12-3/TRBV12-4

CDR3 DNA: TGTGCCAGCAGTTACTCGGATCCAACCAGGGATTATAGCAATCAGCCCCAGCATTTT
CDR3 protein: CASSYSDPTRDYSNQPQHF
clone size: many
J gene: TRBJ1-5
D gene: -
V gene: TRBV6-2/TRBV6-3

CDR3 DNA: TGTGCCAGCAGAGCGGACTCTAGCACAGATACGCAGTATTTT
CDR3 protein: CASRADSSTDTQYF
clone size: many
J gene: TRBJ2-3
D gene: -
V gene: TRBV28

CDR3 DNA: TGCGCCAGCAGCCGGGACTCTTACAATGAGCAGTTCTTC
CDR3 protein: CASSRDSYNEQFF
clone size: many
J gene: TRBJ2-1
D gene: -
V gene: TRBV5-1